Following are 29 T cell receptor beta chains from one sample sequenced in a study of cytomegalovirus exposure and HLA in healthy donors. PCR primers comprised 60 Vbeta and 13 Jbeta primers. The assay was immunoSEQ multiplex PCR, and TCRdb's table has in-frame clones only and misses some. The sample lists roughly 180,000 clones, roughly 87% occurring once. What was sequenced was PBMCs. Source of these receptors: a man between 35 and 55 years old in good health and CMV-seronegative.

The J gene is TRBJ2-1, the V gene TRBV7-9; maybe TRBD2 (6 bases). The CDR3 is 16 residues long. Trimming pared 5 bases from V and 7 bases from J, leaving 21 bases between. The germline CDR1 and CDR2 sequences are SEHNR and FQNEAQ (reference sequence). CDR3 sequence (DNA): TGTGCCAGCAGCCCTGGTGGAGGGCCGACGTCGAATGAGCAGTTCTTC. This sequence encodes CASSPGGGPTSNEQFF. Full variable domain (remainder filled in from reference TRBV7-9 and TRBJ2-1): DTGVSQNPRHKITKRGQNVTFRCDPISEHNRLYWYRQTLGQGPEFLTYFQNEAQLEKSRLLSDRFSAERPKGSFSTLEIQRTEQGDSAMYLCASSPGGGPTSNEQFFGPGTRLTVL.

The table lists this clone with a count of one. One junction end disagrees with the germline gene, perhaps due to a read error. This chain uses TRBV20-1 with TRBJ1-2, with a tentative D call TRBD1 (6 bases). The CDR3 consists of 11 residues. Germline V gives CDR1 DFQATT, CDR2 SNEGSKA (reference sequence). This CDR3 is CSAGDRRYYTF. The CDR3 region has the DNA TGCAGTGCTGGAGACAGGCGATACTACACCTTC.

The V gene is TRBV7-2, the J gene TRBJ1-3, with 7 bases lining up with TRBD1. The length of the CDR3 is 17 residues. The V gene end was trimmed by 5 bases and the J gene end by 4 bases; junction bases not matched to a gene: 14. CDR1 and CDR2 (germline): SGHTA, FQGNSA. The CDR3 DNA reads TGTGCCAGCAGCCGGATGGGACAGAGCCTCCTAGGAAACACCATATATTTT. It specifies CASSRMGQSLLGNTIYF.

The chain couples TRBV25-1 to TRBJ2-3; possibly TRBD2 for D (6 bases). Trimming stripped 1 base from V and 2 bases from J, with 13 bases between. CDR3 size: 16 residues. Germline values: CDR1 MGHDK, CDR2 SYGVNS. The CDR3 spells CASSEWGGGATDTQYF. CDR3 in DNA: TGTGCCAGCAGTGAATGGGGTGGCGGGGCCACAGATACGCAGTATTTT.

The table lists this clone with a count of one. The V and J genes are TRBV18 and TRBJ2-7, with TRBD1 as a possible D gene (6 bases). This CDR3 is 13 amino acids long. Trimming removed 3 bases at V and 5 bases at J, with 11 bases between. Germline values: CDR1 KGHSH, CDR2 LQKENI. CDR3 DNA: TGTGCCAGCTCACCGGACCGGGACAACGAGCAGTACTTC. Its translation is CASSPDRDNEQYF. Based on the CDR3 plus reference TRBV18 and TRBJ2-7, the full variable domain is NAGVMQNPRHLVRRRGQEARLRCSPMKGHSHVYWYRQLPEEGLKFMVYLQKENIIDESGMPKERFSAEFPKEGPSILRIQQVVRGDSAAYFCASSPDRDNEQYFGPGTRLTVT.

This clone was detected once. CDR3 region: CASSFEEDQYF. CDR3 DNA sequence: TGTGCCAGCAGCTTTGAGGAGGACCAGTACTTC. The chain couples TRBV7-8 to TRBJ2-5; a possible D gene is TRBD2 (5 bases). The CDR3 spans 11 residues. Deletions cut 3 bases from V and 10 bases from J, with 9 bases between. CDR1 is SGHVS and CDR2 is FQNEAQ in the germline V gene.

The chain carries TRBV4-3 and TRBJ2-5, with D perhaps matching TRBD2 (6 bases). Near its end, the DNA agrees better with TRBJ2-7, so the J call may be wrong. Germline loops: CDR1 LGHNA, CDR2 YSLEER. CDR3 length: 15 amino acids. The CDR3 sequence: CASSLGVAETYEQYF. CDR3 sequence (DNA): TGCGCCAGCAGCCTTGGAGTAGCGGAGACCTACGAGCAGTACTTC.

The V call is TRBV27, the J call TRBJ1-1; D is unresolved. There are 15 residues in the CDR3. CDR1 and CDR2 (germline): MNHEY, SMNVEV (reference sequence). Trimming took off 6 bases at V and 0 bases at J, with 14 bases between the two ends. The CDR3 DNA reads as TGTGCCAGCAGACCTATACAGCCGCTGAACACTGAAGCTTTCTTT. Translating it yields CASRPIQPLNTEAFF.

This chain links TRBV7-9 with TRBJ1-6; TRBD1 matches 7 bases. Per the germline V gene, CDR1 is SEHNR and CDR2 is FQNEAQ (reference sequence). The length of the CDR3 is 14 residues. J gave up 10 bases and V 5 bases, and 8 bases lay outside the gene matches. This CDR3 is CASSPDRDSSPLHF. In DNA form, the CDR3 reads TGTGCCAGCAGCCCAGACAGGGATAGCTCACCCCTCCACTTT.

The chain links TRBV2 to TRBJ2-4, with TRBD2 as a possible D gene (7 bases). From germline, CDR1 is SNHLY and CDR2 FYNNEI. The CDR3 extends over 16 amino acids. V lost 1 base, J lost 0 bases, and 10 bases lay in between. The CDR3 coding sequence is TGTGCCAGCAGTGAAGGGGGGGGCCTAGCCAAAAACATTCAGTACTTC. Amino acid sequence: CASSEGGGLAKNIQYF. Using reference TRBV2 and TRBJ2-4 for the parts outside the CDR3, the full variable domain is EPEVTQTPSHQVTQMGQEVILRCVPISNHLYFYWYRQILGQKVEFLVSFYNNEISEKSEIFDDQFSVERPDGSNFTLKIRSTKLEDSAMYFCASSEGGGLAKNIQYFGAGTRLSVL.

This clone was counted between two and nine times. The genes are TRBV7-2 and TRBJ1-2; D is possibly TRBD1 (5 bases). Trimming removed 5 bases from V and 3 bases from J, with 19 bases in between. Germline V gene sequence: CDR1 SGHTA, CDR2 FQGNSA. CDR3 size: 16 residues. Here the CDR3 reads CASSPPLRQWDYGYTF. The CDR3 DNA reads TGTGCCAGCAGCCCTCCTTTGAGACAGTGGGACTATGGCTACACCTTC.

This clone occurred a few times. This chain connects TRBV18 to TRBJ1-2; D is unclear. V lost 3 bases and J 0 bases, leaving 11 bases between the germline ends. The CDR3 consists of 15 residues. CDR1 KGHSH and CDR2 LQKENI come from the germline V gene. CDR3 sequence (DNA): TGTGCCAGCTCACCCGTCCAGAACCCTAACTATGGCTACACCTTC. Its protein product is CASSPVQNPNYGYTF.

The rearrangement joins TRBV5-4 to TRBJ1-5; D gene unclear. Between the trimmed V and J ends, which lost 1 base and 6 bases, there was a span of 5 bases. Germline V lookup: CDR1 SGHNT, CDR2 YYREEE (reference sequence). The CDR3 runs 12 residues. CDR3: CASSLRGQPQHF. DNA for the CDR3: TGTGCCAGCAGCTTGCGGGGTCAGCCCCAGCATTTT.

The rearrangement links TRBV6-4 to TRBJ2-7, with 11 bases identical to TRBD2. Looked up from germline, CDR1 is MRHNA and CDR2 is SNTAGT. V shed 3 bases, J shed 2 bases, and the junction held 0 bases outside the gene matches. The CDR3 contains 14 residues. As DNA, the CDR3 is TGTGCCAGCAGTGAGACTAGCGGGACCTACGAGCAGTACTTC. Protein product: CASSETSGTYEQYF.

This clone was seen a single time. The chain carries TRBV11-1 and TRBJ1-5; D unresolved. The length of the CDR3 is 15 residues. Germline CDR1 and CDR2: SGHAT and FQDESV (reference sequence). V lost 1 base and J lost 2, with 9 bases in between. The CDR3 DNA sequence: TGTGCCAGCAGCTTAGGCACAGCGGGCAATCAGCCCCAGCATTTT. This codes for CASSLGTAGNQPQHF.

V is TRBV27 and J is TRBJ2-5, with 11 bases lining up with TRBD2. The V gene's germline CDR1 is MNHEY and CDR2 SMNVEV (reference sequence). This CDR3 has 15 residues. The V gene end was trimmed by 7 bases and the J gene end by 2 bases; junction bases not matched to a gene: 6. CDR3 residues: CASKVAGGRQETQYF. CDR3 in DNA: TGTGCCAGCAAGGTAGCGGGGGGGCGTCAAGAGACCCAGTACTTC.

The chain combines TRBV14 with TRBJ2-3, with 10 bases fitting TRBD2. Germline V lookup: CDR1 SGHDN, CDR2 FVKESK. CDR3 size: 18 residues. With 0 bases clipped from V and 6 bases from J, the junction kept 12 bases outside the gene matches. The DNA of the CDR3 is TGTGCCAGCAGCCAAGATCAGCAGCGGGGGGGCCCAAAGGATACGCAGTATTTT. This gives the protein CASSQDQQRGGPKDTQYF.

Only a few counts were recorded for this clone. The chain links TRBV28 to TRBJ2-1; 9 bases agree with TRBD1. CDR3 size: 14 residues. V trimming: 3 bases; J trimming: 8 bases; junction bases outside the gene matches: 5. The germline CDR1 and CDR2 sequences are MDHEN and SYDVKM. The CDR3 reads CASSFPDRGHEQFF. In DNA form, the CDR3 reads TGTGCCAGCAGTTTCCCGGACAGGGGACATGAGCAGTTCTTC.

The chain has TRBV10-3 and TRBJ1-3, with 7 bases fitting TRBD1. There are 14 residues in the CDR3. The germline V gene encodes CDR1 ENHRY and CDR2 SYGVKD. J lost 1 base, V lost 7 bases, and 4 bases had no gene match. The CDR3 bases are TGTGCCATCAAGGGACAGATGTCTGGAAACACCATATATTTT. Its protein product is CAIKGQMSGNTIYF.

The CDR3 is CASSRQQGGYTF. In DNA, the CDR3 is TGTGCCAGCAGCCGTCAGCAGGGCGGCTACACCTTC. This chain links TRBV13 with TRBJ1-2; D may be TRBD1 (5 bases). Trimming stripped 5 bases from V and 8 bases from J, with 12 bases between. Germline CDR1 and CDR2: PRHDT and FYEKMQ (reference sequence). The CDR3 sequence is 12 residues long.

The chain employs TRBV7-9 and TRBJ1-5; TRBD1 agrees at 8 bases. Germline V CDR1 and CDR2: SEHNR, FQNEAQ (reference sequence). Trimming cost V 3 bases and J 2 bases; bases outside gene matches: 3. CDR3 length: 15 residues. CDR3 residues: CASSFTGGGNQPQHF. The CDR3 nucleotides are TGTGCCAGCAGCTTTACAGGGGGAGGCAATCAGCCCCAGCATTTT.

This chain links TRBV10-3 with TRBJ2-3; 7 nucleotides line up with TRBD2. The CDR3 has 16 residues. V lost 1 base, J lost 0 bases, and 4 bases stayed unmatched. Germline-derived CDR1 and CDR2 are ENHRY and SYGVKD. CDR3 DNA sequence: TGTGCCATCAGTGAGTGGCCAGCGGGAAGCACAGATACGCAGTATTTT. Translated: CAISEWPAGSTDTQYF.

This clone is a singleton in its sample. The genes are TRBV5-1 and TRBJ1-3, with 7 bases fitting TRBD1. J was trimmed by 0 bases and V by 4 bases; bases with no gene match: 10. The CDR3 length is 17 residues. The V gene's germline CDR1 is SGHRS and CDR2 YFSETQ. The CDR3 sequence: CASSRSGTEHSGNTIYF. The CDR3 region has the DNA TGCGCCAGCAGCAGATCCGGGACAGAGCACTCTGGAAACACCATATATTTT.

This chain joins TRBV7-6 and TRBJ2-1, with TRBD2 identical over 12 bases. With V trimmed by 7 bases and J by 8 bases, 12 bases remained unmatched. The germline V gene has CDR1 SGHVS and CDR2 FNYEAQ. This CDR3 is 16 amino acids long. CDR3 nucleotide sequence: TGTGCCAGCACCCTCTCCCTAGCGGGGGGGCGCTATGAGCAGTTCTTC. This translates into CASTLSLAGGRYEQFF.

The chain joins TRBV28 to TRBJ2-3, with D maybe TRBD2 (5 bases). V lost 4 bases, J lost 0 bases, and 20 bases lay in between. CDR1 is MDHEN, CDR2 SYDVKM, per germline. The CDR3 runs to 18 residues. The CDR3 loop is CASSYPPGSESSTDTQYF. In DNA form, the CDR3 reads TGTGCCAGCAGTTACCCGCCGGGGTCAGAGTCTAGCACAGATACGCAGTATTTT.

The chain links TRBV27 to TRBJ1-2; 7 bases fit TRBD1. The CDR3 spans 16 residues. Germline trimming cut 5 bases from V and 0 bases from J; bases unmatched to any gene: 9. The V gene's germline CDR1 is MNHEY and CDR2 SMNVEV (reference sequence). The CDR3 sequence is CASSRGPGGANYGYTF. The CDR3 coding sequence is TGTGCCAGCAGTAGGGGGCCCGGGGGGGCTAACTATGGCTACACCTTC.

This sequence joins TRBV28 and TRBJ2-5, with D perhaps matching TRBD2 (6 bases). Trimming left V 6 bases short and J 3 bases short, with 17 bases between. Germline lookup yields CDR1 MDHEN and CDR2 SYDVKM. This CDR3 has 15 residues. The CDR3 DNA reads TGTGCCAGCAGCCCCGCGGCCGGGAGCAAAGAGACCCAGTACTTC. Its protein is CASSPAAGSKETQYF.

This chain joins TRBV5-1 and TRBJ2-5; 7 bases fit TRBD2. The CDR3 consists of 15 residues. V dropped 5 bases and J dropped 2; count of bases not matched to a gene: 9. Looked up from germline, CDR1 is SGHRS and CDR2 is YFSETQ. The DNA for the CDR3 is TGCGCCAGCAGTCACCTAGCGGATATACAAGAGACCCAGTACTTC. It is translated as CASSHLADIQETQYF. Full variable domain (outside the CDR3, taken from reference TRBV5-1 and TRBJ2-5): KAGVTQTPRYLIKTRGQQVTLSCSPISGHRSVSWYQQTPGQGLQFLFEYFSETQRNKGNFPGRFSGRQFSNSRSEMNVSTLELGDSALYLCASSHLADIQETQYFGPGTRLLVL.

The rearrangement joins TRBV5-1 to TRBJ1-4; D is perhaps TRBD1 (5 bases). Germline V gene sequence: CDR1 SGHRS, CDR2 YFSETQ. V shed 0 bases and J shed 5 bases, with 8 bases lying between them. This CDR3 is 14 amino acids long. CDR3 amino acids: CASSLGQQNEKLFF. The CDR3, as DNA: TGCGCCAGCAGCTTGGGACAGCAGAATGAAAAACTGTTTTTT. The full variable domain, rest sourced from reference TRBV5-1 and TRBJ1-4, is KAGVTQTPRYLIKTRGQQVTLSCSPISGHRSVSWYQQTPGQGLQFLFEYFSETQRNKGNFPGRFSGRQFSNSRSEMNVSTLELGDSALYLCASSLGQQNEKLFFGSGTQLSVL.